The present T cell receptor (beta chain) was sequenced within a study of Ad26.COV2.S vaccination and SARS-CoV-2 variants. Indicated treatment: some 20 received Ad26.COV2.S at low or high dose, single or two shots; roughly five received placebo; per-sample allocation not given. Sampling occurred on day 63 after the first vaccine or placebo injection. Trimming stripped 1 base from V and 6 bases from J, with 13 bases between. The V gene's germline CDR1 is MNHNS and CDR2 SASEGT. This CDR3 has 15 residues. TCRdb's copy holds only in-frame clones and misses some; the assay was immunoSEQ multiplex PCR. Of around 300,000 clones in the sample, almost 90% were seen once.

The sample in question was peripheral blood, obtained in a trial of Ad26.COV2.S vaccine versus placebo. The clonotype originates from a person aged 18-65 years who received the Ad26.COV2.S COVID-19 vaccine or a placebo. The chain links TRBV6-1 to TRBJ1-3; weak D call: TRBD1 (5 bases). The CDR3 nucleotides read TGTGCCAGCAGTGAAGGACAGACAGTGGTAAACACCATATATTTT. It yields the protein CASSEGQTVVNTIYF.